Shown below are 7 T cell receptor beta chains from a single sample sequenced in a study of Graves' ophthalmopathy and Graves' hyperthyroidism. Scientists amplified the TCR beta CDR3 regions from RNA transcripts. An initial RT-PCR round employing HTBI primers preceded a second-round multiplex PCR. Using its own MiXCR run on the multiplex PCR reads, TCRdb lists one record per CDR3 protein. This table has 400,000 or so distinct CDR3 sequences, 15% appearing once. Material for sequencing was peripheral blood. These receptors were collected from a woman between 18 and 29 years old with stable Graves' hyperthyroidism.

Only a few counts were recorded for this clonotype. Sequence at one end of the junction differs from germline and may be a read error. The chain employs TRBV12-3 or TRBV12-4 and TRBJ2-4; 12 positions agree with TRBD1. The CDR3 is made up of 20 amino acids. The chain's CDR3 is CASSPRDRGRLGPAKNIKYF. DNA for the CDR3: TGTGCCAGCAGTCCCCGGGACAGGGGGCGATTGGGACCGGCCAAAAACATTAAGTACTTC.

This clonotype was observed at least ten times. CDR3 in amino acids: CASSWDPFPRNTEAFF. In DNA, the CDR3 is TGTGCCAGCAGTTGGGACCCCTTCCCAAGGAACACTGAAGCTTTCTTT. This sequence joins TRBV12-3 or TRBV12-4 and TRBJ1-1; weak D call: TRBD1 (5 bases). V lost 4 bases to trimming and J lost 1 base, with 16 bases between them. This CDR3 comprises 16 residues.

The chain employs TRBV6-1 and TRBJ2-7, with a tentative D call TRBD1 (6 bases). Per germline, CDR1 MNHNS and CDR2 SASEGT. Between the trimmed V and J ends, which lost 5 bases and 6 bases, there was a span of 20 bases. The CDR3 has 15 residues. The CDR3 DNA reads TGTGCCAGCAGTCCGTCCAGGGGACCCCATTCCGAGCAGTACTTC. Translated: CASSPSRGPHSEQYF.

As to this clonotype: This could be a read error, since a much larger clone is one nucleotide away. The CDR3 carries no conserved terminal phenylalanine or tryptophan, so it likely arises from a read error. The V and J genes are TRBV7-8 and TRBJ1-2; D is unresolved. Germline CDR1 is SGHVS and CDR2 is FQNEAQ. The CDR3 is made up of 12 amino acids. With 1 base removed from V and 8 bases from J, the gap between germline ends came to 8 bases. The CDR3 coding sequence is TGTGCCAGCAGCTTAGATTTGGGAGGCTACACCGTC. Protein: CASSLDLGGYTV.

This clonotype has ten or more counts. The CDR3 here is CASTDNRYQPQHF. CDR3 DNA: TGTGCCAGTACGGACAACCGCTATCAGCCCCAGCATTTT. The chain combines TRBV6-2 or TRBV6-3 with TRBJ1-5, with D perhaps TRBD1 (5 bases). Trimming took 9 bases from V and 5 from J, leaving 14 bases between them. Germline V gene data show CDR1 as MNHEY and CDR2 as SVGEGT. The CDR3 is 13 residues long.

This clonotype came up many times. The chain recombines TRBV7-8 with TRBJ2-4; D not resolved. This CDR3 has 14 residues. V was trimmed by 3 bases and J by 4 bases, leaving 10 bases between them. From germline, CDR1 is SGHVS and CDR2 FQNEAQ. DNA of the CDR3: TGTGCCAGCAGCTTTAGGACGGAGAAAAACATTCAGTACTTC. This translates into CASSFRTEKNIQYF.

This clonotype has at least ten counts. The CDR3 is CASSPQGGGARETQYF. The CDR3 bases are TGTGCCAGCAGCCCCCAGGGCGGGGGGGCCAGAGAGACCCAGTACTTC. This sequence joins TRBV7-3 and TRBJ2-5; 9 bases fit TRBD2. J lost 4 bases, V lost 5 bases, and 11 bases had no gene match. Germline V gene sequence: CDR1 SGHTA, CDR2 FQGTGA. CDR3 length: 16 residues.